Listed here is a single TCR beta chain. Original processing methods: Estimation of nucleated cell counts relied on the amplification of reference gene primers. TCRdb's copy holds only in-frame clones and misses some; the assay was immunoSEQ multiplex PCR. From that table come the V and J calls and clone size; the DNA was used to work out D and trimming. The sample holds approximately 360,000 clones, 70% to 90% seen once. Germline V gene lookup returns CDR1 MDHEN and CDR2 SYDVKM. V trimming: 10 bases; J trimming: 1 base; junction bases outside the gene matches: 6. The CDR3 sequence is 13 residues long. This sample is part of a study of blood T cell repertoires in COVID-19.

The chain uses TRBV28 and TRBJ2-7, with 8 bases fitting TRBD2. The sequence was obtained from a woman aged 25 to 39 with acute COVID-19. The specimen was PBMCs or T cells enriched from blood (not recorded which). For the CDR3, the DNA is TGTGCCACCCGCGGGGGGCAATCCTACGAGCAGTACTTC. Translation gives CATRGGQSYEQYF.